This TCR beta chain was documented in a study of patients and donors after allogeneic stem cell transplantation. This clonotype has only a few counts. Via MiXCR, TCRdb re-called the RT-PCR reads, giving one row per CDR3 protein. The sample comprises 16,000 or so distinct CDR3 sequences, 27% of which are singletons, and 35% to 40% rests with the top ten. V lost 4 bases and J 0 bases, leaving 15 bases between the germline ends. From germline, CDR1 is SGHTA and CDR2 FQGNSA. The CDR3 has 16 residues. The specimen was blood, either unsorted or a sorted T cell fraction (not recorded which). This TCR was recovered from a human donor who was either an allogeneic HSCT recipient or a stem cell or donor lymphocyte infusion donor (not recorded which). It is not recorded whose cells these are; they may come from a transplant donor. V usage is TRBV7-2 and J usage is TRBJ1-1, with D perhaps TRBD1 (6 bases). The CDR3 DNA reads TGTGCCAGCAGCTCGAGGGGGGGACACCTGAACACTGAAGCTTTCTTT. Its translation is CASSSRGGHLNTEAFF.